The present T cell receptor beta chain was sequenced within a study of blood T cells in healthy people across ages. Broader study findings: Older individuals had lower TCR beta diversity per million T cells (the decline was roughly linear). Both naive CD4+ cell counts and diversity were greater in long-lived donors than in aged donors.

A sample-barcoded 5' primer and a J-beta primer mix were used in a second PCR of about 6 to 11 cycles. Each cDNA molecule was tagged by a template-switch adaptor with 12 random nucleotides. All samples gave at least 2.5 million CDR3-containing paired-end reads. TCRdb fed the 5' RACE reads into MiXCR, producing one record per CDR3 protein. The profile shows over a million distinct CDR3 sequences, roughly 40% of them singletons. This clonotype was observed a handful of times. Its antigen is not identified. Trimming removed 4 bases at V and 4 bases at J, with 14 bases between. The V gene's germline CDR1 is SGHDT and CDR2 YYEEEE. The CDR3 extends over 14 amino acids.

The material sequenced was blood. This TCR came from a woman under 30 in good health. This sequence joins TRBV5-6 and TRBJ1-2, with D possibly matching TRBD1 (6 bases). The CDR3: CASSVGQLPYGYTF. The CDR3 bases are TGTGCCAGCAGCGTCGGACAGCTACCCTATGGCTACACCTTC.